This TCR beta chain was recovered during a study of blood T cell repertoires in COVID-19. Study details: The samples span acute and convalescent COVID-19 from the United States, Italy and Spain. PBMCs, B-cell-depleted T cells, or T cells were the source of the cDNA or gDNA that made up the material.

Per the study methods: The assay estimated nucleated cells by amplifying reference gene primers. Only in-frame clones appear in the TCRdb table, and some are missing; sequencing was by immunoSEQ multiplex PCR. The V and J calls and clone size were taken over from that table, and D and trimming were inferred from the DNA. The table has some 390,000 clones, approximately 87% seen once. A word on this clone: A read error is possible here, since a much larger clone lies one base away.

The source is a woman in her fifties or sixties with COVID-19, enrolled during active disease. Source material: peripheral blood.

This CDR3 is CASSVLDRGNYGYTF. In nucleotides, the CDR3 is TGTGCCAGCAGCGTACTGGACAGGGGAAACTATGGCTACACCTTC. The rearrangement joins TRBV9 to TRBJ1-2, with TRBD1 identical over 9 bases. CDR1 and CDR2 from the germline V gene are SGDLS and YYNGEE. V lost 1 base and J lost 2; bases outside the gene matches: 3. The length of the CDR3 is 15 residues.